Listed below are T cell receptor beta chains from one sample, sequenced in a study of T cell responses to AZD1222 COVID-19 vaccine. Measured with immunoSEQ multiplex PCR; TCRdb has only the in-frame clones, and not every one. The sample records 100,000 or so clones, 70% to 90% being singletons. The starting material was peripheral blood, obtained 28 days after the second AZD1222 dose. These receptors all stem from an adult who received the AZD1222 COVID-19 vaccine. CDR3s include the opening cysteine and the closing phenylalanine or tryptophan. The D gene is left open where the match is weak. For some rows the clone size is stated as once, few or many, or as a class when expanded; others skip it.

v_call	j_call	clone_size	d_call	cdr3_nt	cdr3_aa
TRBV14	TRBJ2-1	once	TRBD2	TGTGCCAGCAGCCGATGGACTAGCGGCCAGCAGTTCTTC	CASSRWTSGQQFF
TRBV6-2/TRBV6-3	TRBJ1-5	-	-	TGTGCCAGCAGTTACTCTCCACAGATAAATCAGCCCCAGCATTTT	CASSYSPQINQPQHF
TRBV7-9	TRBJ1-2	-	-	TGTGCCAGCAGCTTAGTGCAGGGGACTGGCTACACCTTC	CASSLVQGTGYTF
TRBV25-1	TRBJ2-1	-	-	TGTGCCAGCAGTGAGTCTGGTGTTTTAGGTGAGCAGTTCTTC	CASSESGVLGEQFF
TRBV28	TRBJ1-2	-	-	TGTGCCAGCAGTCCAACCCCATCCTATGGCTACACCTTC	CASSPTPSYGYTF
TRBV7-6	TRBJ2-3	-	TRBD2	TGTGCCAGCAGCCCAGGGACTAGCGGGAGGGTAGATACGCAGTATTTT	CASSPGTSGRVDTQYF
TRBV6-2/TRBV6-3	TRBJ2-1	-	TRBD1	TGTGCCAGCAGTTACTCGAGGGGGCTCGGGAATGAGCAGTTCTTC	CASSYSRGLGNEQFF
TRBV4-3	TRBJ2-1	-	TRBD2	TGCGCCAGCAGCCACAAGACTAGCGGGAGATCGTACAATGAGCAGTTCTTC	CASSHKTSGRSYNEQFF
TRBV6-5	TRBJ1-3	-	-	TGTGCCAGCAGTCGCAACTCCAACTCTGGAAACACCATATATTTT	CASSRNSNSGNTIYF
TRBV7-3	TRBJ1-2	-	TRBD1	TGTGCCAGCAGCAATCAATTATGCAGACAGGGGAGGGGCTATGGCTACACCTTC	CASSNQLCRQGRGYGYTF
TRBV5-1	TRBJ2-3	-	-	TGCGCCAGCAGCCTAACGGGAATAGACACAGATACGCAGTATTTT	CASSLTGIDTDTQYF
TRBV18	TRBJ2-1	-	TRBD2	TGTGCCAGCTCACCACCACTAGCGGGAGGGTCCTACAATGAGCAGTTCTTC	CASSPPLAGGSYNEQFF
TRBV9	TRBJ1-2	-	-	TGTGCCAGCAGCGTAGGTCGGGGGAACTATGGCTACACCTTC	CASSVGRGNYGYTF
TRBV3-1/TRBV3-2	TRBJ2-5	-	-	TGTGCCAGCAGGCCAAGAAGGGTAGAGACCCAGTACTTC	CASRPRRVETQYF
TRBV10-3	TRBJ2-1	-	TRBD2	TGTGCCATCAGTGAGTCGGCGGGAGGAAGATCACTAGGGCGATACAATGAGCAGTTCTTC	CAISESAGGRSLGRYNEQFF
TRBV6-5	TRBJ1-5	-	-	TGTGCCAGCAGTTACCCCAGCGGTCAGCCCCAGCATTTT	CASSYPSGQPQHF